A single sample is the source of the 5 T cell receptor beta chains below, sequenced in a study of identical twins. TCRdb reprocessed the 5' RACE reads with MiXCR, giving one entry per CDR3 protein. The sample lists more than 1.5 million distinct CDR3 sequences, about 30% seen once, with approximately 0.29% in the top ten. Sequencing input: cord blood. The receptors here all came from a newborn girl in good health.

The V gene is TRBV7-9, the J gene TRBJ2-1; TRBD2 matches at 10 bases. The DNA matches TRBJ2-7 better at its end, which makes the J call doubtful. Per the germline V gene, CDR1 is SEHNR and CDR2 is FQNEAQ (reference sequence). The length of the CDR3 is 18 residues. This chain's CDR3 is CASRPRLAGELSYNEQYF. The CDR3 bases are TGTGCCAGCAGGCCCCGACTAGCGGGCGAACTCTCCTACAATGAGCAGTACTTC.

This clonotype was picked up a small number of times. The CDR3 DNA reads TGTGCCAGCAGTTTCTACGGGGGGGGCGGCCCGACCTACGAGCAGTACTTC. The encoded protein is CASSFYGGGGPTYEQYF. This chain links TRBV12-3 or TRBV12-4 with TRBJ2-7; 8 positions match TRBD2. The CDR3 contains 17 residues. V shed 3 bases, J shed 2 bases, and the junction held 12 bases outside the gene matches.

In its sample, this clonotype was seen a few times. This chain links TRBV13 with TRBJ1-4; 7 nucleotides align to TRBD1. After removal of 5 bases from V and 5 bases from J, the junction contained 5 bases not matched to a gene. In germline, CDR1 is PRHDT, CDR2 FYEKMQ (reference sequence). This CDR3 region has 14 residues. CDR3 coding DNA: TGTGCCAGCAGCCCGGCAGGGGGGAATGAAAAACTGTTTTTT. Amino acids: CASSPAGGNEKLFF.

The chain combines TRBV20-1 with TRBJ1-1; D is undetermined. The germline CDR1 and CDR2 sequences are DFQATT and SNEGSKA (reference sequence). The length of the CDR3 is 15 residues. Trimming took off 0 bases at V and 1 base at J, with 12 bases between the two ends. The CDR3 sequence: CSARDGVMTNTEAFF. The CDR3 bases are TGCAGTGCTAGAGACGGGGTAATGACGAACACTGAAGCTTTCTTT.

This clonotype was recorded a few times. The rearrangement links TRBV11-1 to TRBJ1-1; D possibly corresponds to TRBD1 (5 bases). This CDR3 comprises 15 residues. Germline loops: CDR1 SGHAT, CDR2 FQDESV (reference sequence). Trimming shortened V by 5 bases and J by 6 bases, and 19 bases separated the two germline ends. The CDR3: CASSPTMGGWPEAFF. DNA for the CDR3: TGTGCCAGCAGCCCAACGATGGGGGGGTGGCCTGAAGCTTTCTTT.